The source of this T cell receptor (beta chain) is a study of T cell changes during pregnancy in multiple sclerosis. CDR1 is PRHDT and CDR2 is FYEKMQ in the germline V gene (reference sequence). V shed 8 bases, J shed 9 bases, and the junction held 19 bases outside the gene matches. The CDR3 has 16 residues. Method: immunoSEQ multiplex PCR; TCRdb's copy keeps in-frame clones and lacks some. The table has over 45,000 clones, over 90% seen once. This specimen was CD8+ T cells from peripheral blood mononuclear cells, taken in the third trimester of pregnancy. The sequence derives from a female donor with multiple sclerosis, enrolled in a pregnancy study. This chain uses TRBV13 with TRBJ2-1, with 7 bases matching TRBD2. The CDR3 reads CASRGGSMMWNGEQFF. CDR3 coding DNA: TGTGCCAGCCGCGGCGGGAGTATGATGTGGAACGGTGAGCAGTTCTTC.